The rows below give T cell receptor beta chains drawn from one sample of a study of radiation and T cells in renal cell carcinoma. Assay: immunoSEQ multiplex PCR; the TCRdb copy retains only in-frame clones and omits some. Counted here are roughly 45,000 clones, 82% occurring once; the ten biggest clones make up 25% to 35%. The sequenced sample was blood, obtained from a patient whose treatment included radiotherapy and nephrectomy. These receptors all stem from a woman in her seventies with renal cell carcinoma. The conserved cysteine and the conserved F or W are not part of the CDR3 here.

j_call: TRBJ1-1; v_call: TRBV29-1; cdr3_aa: SARQGVVTEAF
j_call: TRBJ2-7; v_call: TRBV7-6; cdr3_aa: ASTLAGGWDEQY
j_call: TRBJ1-1; v_call: TRBV6-5; cdr3_aa: ASSYGGAGNTEAF
j_call: TRBJ1-5; v_call: TRBV19; cdr3_aa: ASSIGGSNQPQH
j_call: TRBJ2-1; v_call: TRBV7-2; cdr3_aa: ASSGLVVLNEQF
j_call: TRBJ2-1; v_call: TRBV19; cdr3_aa: ASSLTGAHNEQF
j_call: TRBJ2-7; v_call: TRBV6-5; cdr3_aa: ASSYSPTGSYEQY
j_call: TRBJ1-5; v_call: TRBV27; cdr3_aa: ASSSSFRTGVRQPQH
j_call: TRBJ2-2; v_call: TRBV7-8; cdr3_aa: ASSPVGGQIPRELF
j_call: TRBJ1-6; v_call: TRBV19; cdr3_aa: ASSPGGQSASPLH
j_call: TRBJ1-1; v_call: TRBV4-1; cdr3_aa: ASSQFVGILGNTEAF